The sequence of this T cell receptor beta chain was determined in a study of cytomegalovirus exposure and HLA in healthy donors. Study results and limitations: One later analysis, an examination of the roughly 130 validation repertoires, found that first-cohort TCR clusters tended to co-occur in them.

The donors were members of the validation cohort comprising over 100 subjects, separate from the roughly 640-subject first cohort. Assay used: immunoSEQ multiplex PCR; TCRdb lists only in-frame clones, some missing. Of fewer than 250,000 clones listed, 75% to 90% were seen once; the top ten hold over 12%. The CDR3 contains 15 residues. Germline CDR1 reads MNHEY; CDR2 reads SVGAGI. Trimming cost V 2 bases and J 0 bases; bases outside gene matches: 2. Notes on this clone: Its antigen is undetermined.

Sequenced input: PBMCs. The chain carries TRBV6-5 and TRBJ1-2, with 8 bases aligning to TRBD1. This receptor was identified in a woman under 40 in good health and CMV-seropositive. The CDR3 DNA reads as TGTGCCAGCAGTTACGGGACAGGATCTAACTATGGCTACACCTTC. It is translated as CASSYGTGSNYGYTF.